This T cell receptor (beta chain) was sequenced during a study of lymphopenia after photon versus proton radiotherapy (dated by TCRdb to about 2019). Regarding the complete study: The immunological effects of photon versus proton radiation therapy were compared in patients with gastrointestinal tumors who developed high-grade lymphopenia. The goal of the study was to characterize the differences between the two radiation modalities in how they affect the immune system. A cohort of approximately 20 patients with gastrointestinal tumors who received either photon or proton therapy and subsequently developed lymphopenia was included. The study at large found these results: During treatment, patients who received photon therapy lost naive T cells and TCR diversity and gained effector/memory populations, whereas patients who received proton therapy remained relatively stable. The survival association was examined only in patients who died, and the authors described better survival with proton therapy as a possibility, not as a demonstrated result. Across the cohort, an inverse correlation was found between a larger post-nadir drop in TCR diversity and overall survival time among patients who died. After the lymphocyte count nadir, photon-treated repertoires showed oligoclonal expansion, especially of CD8+ Temra cells, which drove the drop in diversity.

With regard to this clone: Its specific antigen is unknown. Base qualities were left out, and no much larger clone turns up one base away.

Including cysteine and phenylalanine, the CDR3 has 14 amino acids. Here the CDR3 DNA is all that survives: 42 bases in frame from base 1. V is cut by 3 bases and J by 1 base, and the space between the germline ends is 5 bases. The germline V gene gives CDR1 as SGHRS and CDR2 as YFSETQ. Library construction relied on the immunoSEQ multiplex PCR assay. Deep sequencing of rearranged TCR beta loci, alongside multiparametric flow cytometry, was used to profile T cell repertoires. Not all clones reach the TCRdb copy of this immuneACCESS table, which keeps in-frame sequences only. Checked studies attribute under half of the gap to unresolved V genes and leave the rest unexplained. The sample includes several thousand clones, with 88% observed a single time. The ten most abundant clones make up about 20% of the sample.

The receptor comes from a man older than 75 with cholangiocarcinoma. The sample was peripheral blood, taken from a patient treated with photon-based radiotherapy. The sequence is built from TRBV5-1 and TRBJ2-6; the D gene lacks a confident call. The CDR3 reads as follows: CASSSTSGANVLTF. In nucleotides, the sequence is TGCGCCAGCAGCTCGACTTCTGGGGCCAACGTCCTGACTTTC.